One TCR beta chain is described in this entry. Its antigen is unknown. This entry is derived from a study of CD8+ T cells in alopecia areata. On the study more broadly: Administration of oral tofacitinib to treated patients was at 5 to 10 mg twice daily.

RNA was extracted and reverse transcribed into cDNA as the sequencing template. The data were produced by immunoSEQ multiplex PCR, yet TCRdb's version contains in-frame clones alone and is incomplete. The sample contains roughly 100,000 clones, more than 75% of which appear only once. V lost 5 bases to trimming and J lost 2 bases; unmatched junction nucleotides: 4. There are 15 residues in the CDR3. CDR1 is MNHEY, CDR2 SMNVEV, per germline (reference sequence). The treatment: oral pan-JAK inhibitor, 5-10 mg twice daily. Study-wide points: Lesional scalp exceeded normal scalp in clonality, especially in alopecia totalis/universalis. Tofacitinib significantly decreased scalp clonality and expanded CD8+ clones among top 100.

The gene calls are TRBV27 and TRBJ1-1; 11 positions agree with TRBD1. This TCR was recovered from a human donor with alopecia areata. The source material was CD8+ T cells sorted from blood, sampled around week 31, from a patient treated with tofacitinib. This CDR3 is CASSLWTGGNTEAFF. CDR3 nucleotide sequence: TGTGCCAGCAGTCTCTGGACAGGGGGCAACACTGAAGCTTTCTTT.